This T cell receptor beta chain was profiled in a study of blood T cell repertoires in COVID-19. Profiling relied on immunoSEQ multiplex PCR, and the TCRdb table lists in-frame clones only, not all of them. The sample has about 110,000 clones, around 76% seen once. This clone occurred once. The sequenced sample was peripheral blood. This TCR was sampled from an elderly woman with acute or convalescent COVID-19.

In nucleotides, the CDR3 is TGTGCCAGCAGCATGGTAGCGGGCATCACAGATACGCAGTATTTT. This codes for CASSMVAGITDTQYF. The chain combines TRBV9 with TRBJ2-3; the match to TRBD2 covers 7 bases. J lost 2 bases, V lost 4 bases, and 7 bases had no gene match. This CDR3 has 15 amino acids. The germline CDR1 and CDR2 sequences are SGDLS and YYNGEE.